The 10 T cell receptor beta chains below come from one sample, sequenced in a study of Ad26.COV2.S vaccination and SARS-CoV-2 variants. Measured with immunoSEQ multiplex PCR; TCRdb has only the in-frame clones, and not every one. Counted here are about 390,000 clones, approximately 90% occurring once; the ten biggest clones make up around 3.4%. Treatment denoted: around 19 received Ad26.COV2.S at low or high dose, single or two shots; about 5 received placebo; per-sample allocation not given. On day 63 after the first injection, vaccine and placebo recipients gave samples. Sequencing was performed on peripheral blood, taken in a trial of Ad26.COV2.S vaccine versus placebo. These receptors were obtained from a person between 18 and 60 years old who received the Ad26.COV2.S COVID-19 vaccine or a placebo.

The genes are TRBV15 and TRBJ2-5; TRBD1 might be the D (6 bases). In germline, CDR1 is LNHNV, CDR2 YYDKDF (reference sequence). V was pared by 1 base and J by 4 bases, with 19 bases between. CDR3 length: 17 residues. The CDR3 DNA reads TGTGCCACCAGCAGAGGGATGGCGTTGGACAGATCAGAGACCCAGTACTTC. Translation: CATSRGMALDRSETQYF. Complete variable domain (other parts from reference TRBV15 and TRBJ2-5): DAMVIQNPRYQVTQFGKPVTLSCSQTLNHNVMYWYQQKSSQAPKLLFHYYDKDFNNEADTPDNFQSRRPNTSFCFLDIRSPGLGDTAMYLCATSRGMALDRSETQYFGPGTRLLVL.

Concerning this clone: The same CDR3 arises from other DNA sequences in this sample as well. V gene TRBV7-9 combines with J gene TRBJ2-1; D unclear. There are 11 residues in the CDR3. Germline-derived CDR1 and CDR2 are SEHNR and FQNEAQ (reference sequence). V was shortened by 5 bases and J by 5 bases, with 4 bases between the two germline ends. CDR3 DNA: TGTGCCAGCAGCCTTGACAATGAGCAGTTCTTC. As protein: CASSLDNEQFF.

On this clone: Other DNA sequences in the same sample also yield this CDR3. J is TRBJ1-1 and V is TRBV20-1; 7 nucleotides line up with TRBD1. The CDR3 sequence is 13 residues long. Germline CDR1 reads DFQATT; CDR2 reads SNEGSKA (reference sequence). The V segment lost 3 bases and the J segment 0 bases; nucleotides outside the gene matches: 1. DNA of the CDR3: TGCAGTGCTAGTGGGACAGTGAACACTGAAGCTTTCTTT. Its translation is CSASGTVNTEAFF.

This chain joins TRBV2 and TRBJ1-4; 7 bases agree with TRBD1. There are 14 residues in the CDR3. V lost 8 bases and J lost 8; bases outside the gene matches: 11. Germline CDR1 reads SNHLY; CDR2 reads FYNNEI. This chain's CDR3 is CASRARGGGEKLFF. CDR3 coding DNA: TGTGCCAGCCGAGCCAGGGGGGGAGGCGAAAAACTGTTTTTT.

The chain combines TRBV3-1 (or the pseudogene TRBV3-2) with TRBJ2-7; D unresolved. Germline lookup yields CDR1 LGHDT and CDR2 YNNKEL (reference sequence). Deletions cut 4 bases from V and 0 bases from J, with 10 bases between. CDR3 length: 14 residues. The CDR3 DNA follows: TGTGCCAGCAGCCTCTTGGTGCGCTCCTACGAGCAGTACTTC. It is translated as CASSLLVRSYEQYF.

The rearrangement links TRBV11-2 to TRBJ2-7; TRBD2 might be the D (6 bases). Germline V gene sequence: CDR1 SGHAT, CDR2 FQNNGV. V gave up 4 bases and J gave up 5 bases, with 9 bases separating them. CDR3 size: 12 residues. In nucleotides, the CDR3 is TGTGCCAGCAGCTGGGGGGTCGACGAGCAGTACTTC. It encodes CASSWGVDEQYF. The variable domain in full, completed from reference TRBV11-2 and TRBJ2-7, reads EAGVAQSPRYKIIEKRQSVAFWCNPISGHATLYWYQQILGQGPKLLIQFQNNGVVDDSQLPKDRFSAERLKGVDSTLKIQPAKLEDSAVYLCASSWGVDEQYFGPGTRLTVT.

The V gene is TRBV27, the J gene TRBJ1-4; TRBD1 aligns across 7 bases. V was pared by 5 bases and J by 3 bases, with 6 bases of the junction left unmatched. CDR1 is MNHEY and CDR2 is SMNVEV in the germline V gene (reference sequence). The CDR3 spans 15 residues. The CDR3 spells CASSTQGGPNEKLFF. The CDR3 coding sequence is TGTGCCAGCAGTACCCAGGGGGGGCCTAATGAAAAACTGTTTTTT. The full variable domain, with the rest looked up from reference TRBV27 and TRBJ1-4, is EAQVTQNPRYLITVTGKKLTVTCSQNMNHEYMSWYRQDPGLGLRQIYYSMNVEVTDKGDVPEGYKVSRKEKRNFPLILESPSPNQTSLYFCASSTQGGPNEKLFFGSGTQLSVL.

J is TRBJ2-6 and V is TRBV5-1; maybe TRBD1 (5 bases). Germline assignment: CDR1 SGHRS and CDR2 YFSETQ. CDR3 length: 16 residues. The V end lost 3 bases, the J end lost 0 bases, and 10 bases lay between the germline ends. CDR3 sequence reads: CASSSQGASGANVLTF. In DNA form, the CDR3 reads TGCGCCAGCAGCTCTCAGGGTGCCTCTGGGGCCAACGTCCTGACTTTC.

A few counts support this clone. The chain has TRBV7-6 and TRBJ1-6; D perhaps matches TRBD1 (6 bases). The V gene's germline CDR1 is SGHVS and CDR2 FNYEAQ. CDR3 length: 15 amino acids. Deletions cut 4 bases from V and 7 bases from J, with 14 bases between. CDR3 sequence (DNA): TGTGCCAGCAGCTGGGGTGGGCAGGGGAATTCACCCCTCCACTTT. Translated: CASSWGGQGNSPLHF.

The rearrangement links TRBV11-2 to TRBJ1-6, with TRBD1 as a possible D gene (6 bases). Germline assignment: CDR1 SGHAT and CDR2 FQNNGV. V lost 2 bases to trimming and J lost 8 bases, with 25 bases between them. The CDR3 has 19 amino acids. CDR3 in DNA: TGTGCCAGCAGCTTAATTGGCGTTCGGGACAAAAGTGAAGATTCACCCCTCCACTTT. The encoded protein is CASSLIGVRDKSEDSPLHF.